This T cell receptor beta chain was found in a study of shared clonotypes between healthy human individuals. Study results and limitations: Sampling used blood alone; tissue repertoires probably differ. Among a few donors, roughly 5.5% of naive CD4 clonotypes were found in common. Memory subsets generally showed smaller estimated richness than naive subsets did.

With regard to this clone: Antigen unknown.

Only CD45RO-negative cells positively selected for CCR7 counted as naive CD8 cells, so terminally differentiated effector memory CD45RA+ cells were excluded. The DNA input per sorted-subset replicate PCR was 200 ng, corresponding to 30,000 or so T cell genomes. Produced via immunoSEQ multiplex PCR; TCRdb's table is partial and in-frame only. This sample yields 550,000 to 600,000 clones, of which roughly 98% are seen a single time; more than 0.3% belongs to the top ten. CDR1 SGHNT and CDR2 YENEEA come from the germline V gene. The CDR3 consists of 14 residues. Losses at the gene ends were 3 bases for V and 1 base for J; bases not matched to a gene: 1.

This receptor was obtained from a man aged 25 to 40 in good health. The rearrangement joins TRBV11-3 to TRBJ2-3, with TRBD1 matching over 7 bases. The sequencing input was naive CD8+ T cells sorted from blood. The CDR3 DNA follows: TGTGCCAGCAGCTTTGGACAGGGCACAGATACGCAGTATTTT. Its translation: CASSFGQGTDTQYF. The full variable domain, with the rest looked up from reference TRBV11-3 and TRBJ2-3, is EAGVVQSPRYKIIEKKQPVAFWCNPISGHNTLYWYLQNLGQGPELLIRYENEEAVDDSQLPKDRFSAERLKGVDSTLKIQPAELGDSAVYLCASSFGQGTDTQYFGPGTRLTVL.